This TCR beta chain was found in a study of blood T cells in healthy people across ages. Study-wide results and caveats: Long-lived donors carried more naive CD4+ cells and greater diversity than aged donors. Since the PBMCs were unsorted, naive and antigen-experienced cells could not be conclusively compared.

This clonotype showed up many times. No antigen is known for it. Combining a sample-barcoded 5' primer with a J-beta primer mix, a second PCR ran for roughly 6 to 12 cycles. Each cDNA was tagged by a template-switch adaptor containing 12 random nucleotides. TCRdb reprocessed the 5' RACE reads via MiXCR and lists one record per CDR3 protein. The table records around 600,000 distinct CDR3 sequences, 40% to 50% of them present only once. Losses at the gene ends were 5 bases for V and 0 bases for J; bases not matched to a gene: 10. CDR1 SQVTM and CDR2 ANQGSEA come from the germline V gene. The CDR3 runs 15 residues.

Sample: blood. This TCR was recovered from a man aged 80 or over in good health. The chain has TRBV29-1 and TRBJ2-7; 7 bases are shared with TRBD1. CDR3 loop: CSVTRQGVSSYEQYF. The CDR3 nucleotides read TGCAGCGTTACGCGACAGGGTGTAAGCTCCTACGAGCAGTACTTC.